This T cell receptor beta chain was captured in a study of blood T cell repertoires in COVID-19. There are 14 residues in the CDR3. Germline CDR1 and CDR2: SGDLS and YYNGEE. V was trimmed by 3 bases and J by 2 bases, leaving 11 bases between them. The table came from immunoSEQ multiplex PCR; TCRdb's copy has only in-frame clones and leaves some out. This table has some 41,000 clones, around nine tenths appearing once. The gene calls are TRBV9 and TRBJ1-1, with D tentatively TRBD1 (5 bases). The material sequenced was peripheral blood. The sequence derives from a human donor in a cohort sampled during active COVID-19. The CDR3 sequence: CASSEWTKNTEAFF. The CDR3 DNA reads TGTGCCAGCAGCGAGTGGACAAAAAACACTGAAGCTTTCTTT.